The 24 T cell receptor beta chains below all came from one sample that was sequenced in a study of blood T cell repertoires in COVID-19. Produced via immunoSEQ multiplex PCR; TCRdb's table is partial and in-frame only. The sample consists of tens of thousands of clones, 75% to 90% of them appearing once. Sequenced sample: peripheral blood. These receptors originate from a human donor in a cohort sampled during active COVID-19.

This chain joins TRBV7-9 and TRBJ1-2; possibly TRBD1 for D (5 bases). Germline CDR1 is SEHNR and CDR2 is FQNEAQ (reference sequence). The CDR3 loop spans 14 amino acids. V was pared by 7 bases and J by 0 bases, with 12 bases between. CDR3 in DNA: TGTGCCAGCACCATGACAGTATCTAACTATGGCTACACCTTC. Protein product: CASTMTVSNYGYTF.

V gene TRBV12-5 combines with J gene TRBJ2-3, with TRBD1 matching over 7 bases. V lost 1 base to trimming and J lost 4 bases; unmatched junction nucleotides: 5. Germline V gives CDR1 LGHNT, CDR2 FRNRAP. This CDR3 region has 15 residues. The DNA for the CDR3 is TGTGCTAGTGGTTTGGGTAGGGGGCGAGCAGATACGCAGTATTTT. Amino acids: CASGLGRGRADTQYF.

The chain is built from TRBV7-3 and TRBJ1-1, with D possibly TRBD1 on 6 matching bases. Trimming stripped 4 bases from V and 5 bases from J, with 11 bases between. The length of the CDR3 is 13 residues. Germline values: CDR1 SGHTA, CDR2 FQGTGA. The CDR3 loop reads CASSSLGGTEAFF. In DNA form, the CDR3 reads TGTGCCAGCAGCTCGTTAGGGGGAACTGAAGCTTTCTTT.

The chain combines TRBV30 with TRBJ1-5; D is possibly TRBD1 (6 bases). Looked up from germline, CDR1 is GTSNPN and CDR2 is SVGIG (reference sequence). V lost 0 bases to trimming and J lost 7 bases, with 16 bases between them. The CDR3 extends over 15 amino acids. The CDR3 spells CAWSVGTLGTQPQHF. The CDR3 DNA sequence: TGTGCCTGGAGTGTCGGAACTTTGGGGACACAGCCCCAGCATTTT.

V usage is TRBV28 and J usage is TRBJ2-1; TRBD2 aligns across 8 bases. With 4 bases clipped from V and 0 bases from J, the junction kept 11 bases outside the gene matches. This CDR3 is built from 18 residues. Looked up from germline, CDR1 is MDHEN and CDR2 is SYDVKM. The CDR3 protein is CASSSLSYSGSSYNEQFF. CDR3 nucleotides: TGTGCCAGCAGTTCATTGTCCTACAGCGGGAGCTCCTACAATGAGCAGTTCTTC.

The genes are TRBV7-8 and TRBJ2-7; weak D call: TRBD2 (5 bases). CDR1 and CDR2 (germline): SGHVS, FQNEAQ. CDR3 length: 14 amino acids. With 8 bases removed from V and 0 bases from J, the gap between germline ends came to 14 bases. The chain's CDR3 is CASVDLGVSYEQYF. In DNA form, the CDR3 reads TGTGCCAGCGTGGATTTGGGAGTCTCCTACGAGCAGTACTTC.

This sequence joins TRBV7-9 and TRBJ2-5, with D perhaps TRBD2 (5 bases). The CDR3 is made up of 15 amino acids. From germline, CDR1 is SEHNR and CDR2 FQNEAQ (reference sequence). The ends were cut back, 8 bases at V and 7 bases at J, with 23 bases in the middle. In nucleotides, the CDR3 is TGTGCCAGCGCCCGGTCCGGTCAAAGAGGAGGGACCCAGTACTTC. Its protein product is CASARSGQRGGTQYF.

This clone showed up just once. The gene calls are TRBV4-1 and TRBJ2-7, with TRBD1 identical over 9 bases. J gave up 4 bases and V 4 bases, and 8 bases lay outside the gene matches. CDR3 length: 15 residues. Germline V lookup: CDR1 MGHRA, CDR2 YSYEKL. The CDR3, as DNA: TGCGCCAGCAGCCCGTTCGGGACAGGGACGTACGAGCAGTACTTC. Protein sequence: CASSPFGTGTYEQYF.

In this sample, this clone turned up once. The chain has TRBV15 and TRBJ2-7; TRBD1 agrees at 10 bases. The V gene end was trimmed by 0 bases and the J gene end by 5 bases; junction bases not matched to a gene: 7. Germline values: CDR1 LNHNV, CDR2 YYDKDF (reference sequence). The length of the CDR3 is 16 residues. CDR3 sequence reads: CATSRDLAGTGDEQYF. The CDR3 DNA reads TGTGCCACCAGCAGAGATCTTGCCGGGACAGGGGACGAGCAGTACTTC.

The rearrangement uses TRBV7-8 and TRBJ1-5; 9 bases align to TRBD1. V lost 1 base to trimming and J lost 1 base; unmatched junction nucleotides: 5. Germline values: CDR1 SGHVS, CDR2 FQNEAQ. The CDR3 totals 17 residues. The CDR3 sequence: CASSLGDRVGSNQPQHF. In DNA, the CDR3 is TGTGCCAGCAGCTTAGGGGACAGGGTTGGCAGCAATCAGCCCCAGCATTTT.

The J gene is TRBJ2-2, the V gene TRBV4-1; the match to TRBD2 covers 13 bases. The germline gives CDR1 MGHRA, CDR2 YSYEKL. V dropped 3 bases and J dropped 7; count of bases not matched to a gene: 8. This CDR3 contains 17 residues. The CDR3 DNA follows: TGCGCCAGCAGCCAGCTGGGACTAGCGGGGCGCGGCGGGGAGCTGTTTTTT. This sequence encodes CASSQLGLAGRGGELFF.

This clone was counted a few times. The chain recombines TRBV7-9 with TRBJ1-2; no clear D gene. Trimming took off 0 bases at V and 9 bases at J, with 5 bases between the two ends. The CDR3 covers 11 residues. Germline V CDR1 and CDR2: SEHNR, FQNEAQ (reference sequence). CDR3 amino acids: CASSLASRYTF. CDR3 DNA sequence: TGTGCCAGCAGCTTAGCCTCCCGCTACACCTTC.

The sample holds a few counts of this clone. This sequence joins TRBV12-3 or TRBV12-4 and TRBJ2-7, with D hard to call. The ends were cut back, 2 bases at V and 4 bases at J, with 3 bases in the middle. This CDR3 is 11 amino acids long. CDR3 protein: CASSLIYEQYF. The CDR3 DNA sequence: TGTGCCAGCAGTTTAATATACGAGCAGTACTTC.

J is TRBJ2-7 and V is TRBV20-1; no reliable D call. CDR3 length equals 11 residues. Germline lookup yields CDR1 DFQATT and CDR2 SNEGSKA (reference sequence). V lost 5 bases and J lost 2, with 7 bases in between. CDR3 residues: CSAAVTYEQYF. The DNA for the CDR3 is TGCAGTGCTGCGGTTACCTACGAGCAGTACTTC.

This chain connects TRBV19 to TRBJ2-3; TRBD2 aligns across 12 bases. Trimming at V came to 5 bases and at J to 3 bases, leaving 3 bases not matched to a gene. CDR1 LNHDA and CDR2 SQIVND come from the germline V gene (reference sequence). The CDR3 extends over 15 amino acids. CDR3 DNA: TGTGCCAGTAGTGTGACTAGCGGGGGAACAGATACGCAGTATTTT. Protein: CASSVTSGGTDTQYF. The full variable domain, its missing parts supplied by reference TRBV19 and TRBJ2-3, is DGGITQSPKYLFRKEGQNVTLSCEQNLNHDAMYWYRQDPGQGLRLIYYSQIVNDFQKGDIAEGYSVSREKKESFPLTVTSAQKNPTAFYLCASSVTSGGTDTQYFGPGTRLTVL.

A remark on this clone: One end of the junction fails to match germline, which may point to a read error. The chain uses TRBV15 and TRBJ1-1; TRBD1 matches at 9 bases. The CDR3 runs 15 residues. Germline loops: CDR1 LNHNV, CDR2 YYDKDF (reference sequence). In nucleotides, the CDR3 is TGTGCCACCAGCAGAGCCGGGACAGGGAACTCTGAAGCTTTCTTT. This sequence encodes CATSRAGTGNSEAFF.

This chain joins TRBV3-1 (or the pseudogene TRBV3-2) and TRBJ2-7, with D hard to call. This CDR3 spans 16 amino acids. Germline values: CDR1 LGHDT, CDR2 YNNKEL (reference sequence). The ends were cut back, 4 bases at V and 0 bases at J, with 16 bases in the middle. In nucleotides, the CDR3 is TGTGCCAGCAGCCTCTCCCTTGAGGTTTTCTCCTACGAGCAGTACTTC. Translated: CASSLSLEVFSYEQYF.

This chain links TRBV28 with TRBJ2-7; 12 bases match TRBD2. Germline V lookup: CDR1 MDHEN, CDR2 SYDVKM. The CDR3 is 17 residues long. V shed 6 bases, J shed 3 bases, and the junction held 12 bases outside the gene matches. This chain's CDR3 is CASRGGLAGGKGYEQYF. The CDR3 DNA reads TGTGCCAGCAGGGGGGGACTAGCGGGCGGTAAGGGCTACGAGCAGTACTTC.

The rearrangement joins TRBV28 to TRBJ2-2, with a possible D match to TRBD2 (5 bases). Trimming removed 7 bases from V and 0 bases from J, with 9 bases in between. Germline lookup yields CDR1 MDHEN and CDR2 SYDVKM. The CDR3 totals 14 residues. CDR3 sequence: CASNPGTNTGELFF. Written as DNA, the CDR3 is TGTGCCAGCAACCCGGGGACGAACACCGGGGAGCTGTTTTTT.

The chain uses TRBV7-2 and TRBJ2-6, with 8 bases lining up with TRBD1. Germline V gene data show CDR1 as SGHTA and CDR2 as FQGNSA. The ends lost 5 bases at V and 0 bases at J; junction bases unmatched: 3. CDR3 size: 16 residues. The CDR3 here is CASSLTGVSGANVLTF. CDR3 DNA sequence: TGTGCCAGCAGCCTGACAGGGGTCTCTGGGGCCAACGTCCTGACTTTC. The full variable domain, rest sourced from reference TRBV7-2 and TRBJ2-6, is GAGVSQSPSNKVTEKGKDVELRCDPISGHTALYWYRQSLGQGLEFLIYFQGNSAPDKSGLPSDRFSAERTGGSVSTLTIQRTQQEDSAVYLCASSLTGVSGANVLTFGAGSRLTVL.

V is TRBV7-9 and J is TRBJ2-2; 8 positions match TRBD2. CDR1 is SEHNR and CDR2 is FQNEAQ in the germline V gene (reference sequence). The V segment lost 8 bases and the J segment 9 bases; nucleotides outside the gene matches: 11. The CDR3 has 14 amino acids. CDR3 amino acids: CASGGTRVSRELFF. CDR3 nucleotide sequence: TGTGCCAGCGGAGGGACTAGAGTTTCCAGGGAGCTGTTTTTT.

This clone occurred once. J is TRBJ2-7 and V is TRBV28, with 12 bases identical to TRBD2. The CDR3 loop spans 13 amino acids. From germline, CDR1 is MDHEN and CDR2 SYDVKM. V dropped 10 bases and J dropped 6; count of bases not matched to a gene: 7. The CDR3 loop is CATKGTSGFEQYF. The CDR3 coding sequence is TGTGCCACCAAAGGGACTAGCGGGTTCGAGCAGTACTTC.

This chain connects TRBV28 to TRBJ2-2; 7 bases are a match to TRBD1. CDR1 MDHEN and CDR2 SYDVKM come from the germline V gene. This CDR3 has 15 amino acids. The V segment lost 5 bases and the J segment 9 bases; nucleotides outside the gene matches: 12. The CDR3 region has the DNA TGTGCCAGCAGTATCCGACAGGGCCCAAAAAGGGAGCTGTTTTTT. It is translated as CASSIRQGPKRELFF.

Comment on this clone: Mismatch with germline at one junction end may stem from a read error. Different DNA sequences within this sample yield the same CDR3. V gene TRBV5-4 combines with J gene TRBJ1-2; D remains ambiguous. CDR3 size: 13 residues. Germline loops: CDR1 SGHNT, CDR2 YYREEE (reference sequence). The CDR3: CASSLGGAYGYTF. Here the CDR3 DNA reads TGTGCCAGCAGCTTGGGGGGAGCTTATGGCTACACCTTT.